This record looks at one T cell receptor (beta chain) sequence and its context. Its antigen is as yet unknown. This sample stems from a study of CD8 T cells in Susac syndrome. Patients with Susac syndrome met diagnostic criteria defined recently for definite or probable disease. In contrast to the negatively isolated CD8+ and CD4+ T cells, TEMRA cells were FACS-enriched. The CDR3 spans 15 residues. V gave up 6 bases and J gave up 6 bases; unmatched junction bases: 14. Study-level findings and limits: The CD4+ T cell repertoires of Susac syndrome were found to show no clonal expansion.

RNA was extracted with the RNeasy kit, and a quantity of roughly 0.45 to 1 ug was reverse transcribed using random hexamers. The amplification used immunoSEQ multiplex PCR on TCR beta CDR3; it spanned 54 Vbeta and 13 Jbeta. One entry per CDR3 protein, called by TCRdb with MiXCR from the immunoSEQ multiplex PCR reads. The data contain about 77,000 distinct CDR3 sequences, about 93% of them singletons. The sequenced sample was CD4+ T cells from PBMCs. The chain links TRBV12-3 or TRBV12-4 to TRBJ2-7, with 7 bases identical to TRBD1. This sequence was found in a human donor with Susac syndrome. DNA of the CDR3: TGTGCCAGCAGCCCCCCGACAGGGTTATTTTTCGAGCAGTACTTC. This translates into CASSPPTGLFFEQYF.